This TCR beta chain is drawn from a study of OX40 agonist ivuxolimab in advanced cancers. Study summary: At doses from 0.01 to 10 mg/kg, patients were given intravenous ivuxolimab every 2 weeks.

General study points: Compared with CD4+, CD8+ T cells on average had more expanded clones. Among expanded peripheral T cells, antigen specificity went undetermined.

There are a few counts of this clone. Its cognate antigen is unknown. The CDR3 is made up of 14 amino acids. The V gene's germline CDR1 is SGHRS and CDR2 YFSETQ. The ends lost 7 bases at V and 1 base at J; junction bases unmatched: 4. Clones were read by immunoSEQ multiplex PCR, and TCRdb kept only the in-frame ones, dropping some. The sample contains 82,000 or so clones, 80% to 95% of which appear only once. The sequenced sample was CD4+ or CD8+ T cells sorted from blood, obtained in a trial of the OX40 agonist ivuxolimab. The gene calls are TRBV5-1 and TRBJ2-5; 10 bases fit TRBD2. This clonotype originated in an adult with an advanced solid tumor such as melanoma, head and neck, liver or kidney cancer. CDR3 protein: CASGTSGVQETQYF. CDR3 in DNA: TGCGCCAGCGGAACTAGCGGGGTCCAAGAGACCCAGTACTTC.